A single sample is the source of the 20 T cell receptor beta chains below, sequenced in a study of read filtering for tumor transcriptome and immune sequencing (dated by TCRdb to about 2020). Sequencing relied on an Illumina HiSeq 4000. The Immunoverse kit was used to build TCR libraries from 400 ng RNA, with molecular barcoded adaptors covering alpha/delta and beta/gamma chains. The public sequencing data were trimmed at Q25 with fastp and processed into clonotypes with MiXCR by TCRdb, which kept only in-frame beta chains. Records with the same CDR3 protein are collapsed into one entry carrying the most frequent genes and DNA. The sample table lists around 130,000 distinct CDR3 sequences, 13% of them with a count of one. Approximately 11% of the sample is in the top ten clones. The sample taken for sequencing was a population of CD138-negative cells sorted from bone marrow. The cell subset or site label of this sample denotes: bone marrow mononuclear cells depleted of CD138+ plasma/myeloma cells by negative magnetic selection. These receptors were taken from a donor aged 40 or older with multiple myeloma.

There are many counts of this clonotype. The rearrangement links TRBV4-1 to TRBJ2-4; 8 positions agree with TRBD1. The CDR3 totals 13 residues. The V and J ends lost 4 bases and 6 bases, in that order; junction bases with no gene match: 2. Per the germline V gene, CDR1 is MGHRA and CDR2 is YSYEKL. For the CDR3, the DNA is TGCGCCAGCAGCCGCGACAGGGGAAACATTCAGTACTTC. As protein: CASSRDRGNIQYF.

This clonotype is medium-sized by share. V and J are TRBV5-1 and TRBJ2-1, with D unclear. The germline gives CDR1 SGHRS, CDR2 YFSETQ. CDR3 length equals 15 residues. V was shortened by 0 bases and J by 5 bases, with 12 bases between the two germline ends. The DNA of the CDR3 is TGCGCCAGCAGCTTGGGTGGACGGGCCGACAATGAGCAGTTCTTC. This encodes CASSLGGRADNEQFF.

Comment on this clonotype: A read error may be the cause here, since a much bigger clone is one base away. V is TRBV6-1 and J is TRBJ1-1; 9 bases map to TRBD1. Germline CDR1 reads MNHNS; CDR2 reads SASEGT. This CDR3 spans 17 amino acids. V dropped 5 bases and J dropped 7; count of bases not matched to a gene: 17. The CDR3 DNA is TGTGCCAGCAGTTATCCGGGACAGGGTGCATTGGGCGGTGAAGCTTTCTTT. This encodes CASSYPGQGALGGEAFF.

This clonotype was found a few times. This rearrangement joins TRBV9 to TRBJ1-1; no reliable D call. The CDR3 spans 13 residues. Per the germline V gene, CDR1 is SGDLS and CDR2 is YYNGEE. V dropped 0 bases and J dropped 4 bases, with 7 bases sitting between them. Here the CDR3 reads CASSVETSTEAFF. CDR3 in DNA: TGTGCCAGCAGCGTAGAAACATCCACTGAAGCTTTCTTT.

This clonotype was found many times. CDR3 coding DNA: TGTGCCAGCAGGATGACAGGGGTAAATAATGAAAAACTGTTTTTT. It translates to CASRMTGVNNEKLFF. The chain employs TRBV12-3 or TRBV12-4 and TRBJ1-4; 8 nucleotides align to TRBD1. J gave up 4 bases and V 6 bases, and 7 bases lay outside the gene matches. The CDR3 covers 15 residues.

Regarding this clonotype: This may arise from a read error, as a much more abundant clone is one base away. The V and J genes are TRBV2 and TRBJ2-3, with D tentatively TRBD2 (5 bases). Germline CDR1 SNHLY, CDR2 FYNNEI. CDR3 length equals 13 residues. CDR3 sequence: CASSGLSTDTRYF. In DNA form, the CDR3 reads TGTGCCAGCAGCGGACTGAGCACAGATACGCGGTATTTT.

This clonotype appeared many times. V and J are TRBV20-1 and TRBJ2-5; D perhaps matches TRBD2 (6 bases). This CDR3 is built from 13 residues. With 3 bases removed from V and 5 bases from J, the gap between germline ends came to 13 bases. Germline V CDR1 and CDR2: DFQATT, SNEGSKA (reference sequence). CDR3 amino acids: CSASRAGKETQYF. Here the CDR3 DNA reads TGCAGTGCTAGTAGGGCGGGAAAGGAGACCCAGTACTTC.

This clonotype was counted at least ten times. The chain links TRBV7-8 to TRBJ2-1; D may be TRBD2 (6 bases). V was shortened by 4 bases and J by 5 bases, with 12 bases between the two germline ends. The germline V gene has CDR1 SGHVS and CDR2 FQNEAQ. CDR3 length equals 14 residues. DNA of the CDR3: TGTGCCAGCAGCTCCGGAGGGCCGCACAATGAGCAGTTCTTC. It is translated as CASSSGGPHNEQFF.

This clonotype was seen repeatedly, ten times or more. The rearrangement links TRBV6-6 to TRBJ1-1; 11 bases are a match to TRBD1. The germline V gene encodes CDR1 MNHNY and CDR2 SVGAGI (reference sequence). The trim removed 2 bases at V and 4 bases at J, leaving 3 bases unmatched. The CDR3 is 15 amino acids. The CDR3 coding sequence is TGTGCCAGCAGTTACACCGGGACAGGGGGCACTGAAGCTTTCTTT. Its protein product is CASSYTGTGGTEAFF.

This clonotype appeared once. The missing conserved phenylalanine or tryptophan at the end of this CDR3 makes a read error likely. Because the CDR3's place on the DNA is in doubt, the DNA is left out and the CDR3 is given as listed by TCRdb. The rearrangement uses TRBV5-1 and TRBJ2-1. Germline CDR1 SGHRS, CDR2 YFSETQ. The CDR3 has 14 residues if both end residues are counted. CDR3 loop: CASSLSRMDDEQLC.

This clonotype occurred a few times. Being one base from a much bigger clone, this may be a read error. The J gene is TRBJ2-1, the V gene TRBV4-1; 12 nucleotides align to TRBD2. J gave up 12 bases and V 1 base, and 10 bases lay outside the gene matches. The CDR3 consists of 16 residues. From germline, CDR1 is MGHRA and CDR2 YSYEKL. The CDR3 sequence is CASSQGLAGVVGGQFF. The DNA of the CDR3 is TGCGCCAGCAGCCAAGGACTAGCGGGAGTGGTAGGGGGGCAGTTCTTC.

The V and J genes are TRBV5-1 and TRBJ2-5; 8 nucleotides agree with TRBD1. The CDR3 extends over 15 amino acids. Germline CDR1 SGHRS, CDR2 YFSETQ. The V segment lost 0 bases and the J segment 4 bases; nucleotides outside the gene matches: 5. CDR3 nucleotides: TGCGCCAGCAGCTTGGAGGCAGGGGGCGTAGAGACCCAGTACTTC. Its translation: CASSLEAGGVETQYF. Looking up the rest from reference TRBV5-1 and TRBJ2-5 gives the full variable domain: KAGVTQTPRYLIKTRGQQVTLSCSPISGHRSVSWYQQTPGQGLQFLFEYFSETQRNKGNFPGRFSGRQFSNSRSEMNVSTLELGDSALYLCASSLEAGGVETQYFGPGTRLLVL.

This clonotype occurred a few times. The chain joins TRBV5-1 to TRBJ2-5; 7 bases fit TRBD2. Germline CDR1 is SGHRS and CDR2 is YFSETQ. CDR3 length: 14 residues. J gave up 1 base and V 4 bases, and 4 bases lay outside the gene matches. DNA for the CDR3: TGCGCCAGCAGCCTGGGAGGGTTCCAAGAGACCCAGTACTTC. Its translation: CASSLGGFQETQYF.

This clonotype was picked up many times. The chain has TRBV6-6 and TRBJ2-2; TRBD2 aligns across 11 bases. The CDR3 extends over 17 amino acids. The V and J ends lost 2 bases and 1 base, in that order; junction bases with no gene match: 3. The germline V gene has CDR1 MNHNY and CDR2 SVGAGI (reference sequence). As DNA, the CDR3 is TGTGCCAGCAGTTACCTAGCGGGAGGAAAGAACACCGGGGAGCTGTTTTTT. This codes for CASSYLAGGKNTGELFF.

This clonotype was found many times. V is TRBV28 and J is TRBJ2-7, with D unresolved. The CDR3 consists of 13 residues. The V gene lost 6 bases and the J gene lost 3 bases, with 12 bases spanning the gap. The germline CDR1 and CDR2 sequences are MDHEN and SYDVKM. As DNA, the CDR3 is TGTGCCAGCAGCTCCGACACACGCTACGAGCAGTACTTC. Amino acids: CASSSDTRYEQYF.

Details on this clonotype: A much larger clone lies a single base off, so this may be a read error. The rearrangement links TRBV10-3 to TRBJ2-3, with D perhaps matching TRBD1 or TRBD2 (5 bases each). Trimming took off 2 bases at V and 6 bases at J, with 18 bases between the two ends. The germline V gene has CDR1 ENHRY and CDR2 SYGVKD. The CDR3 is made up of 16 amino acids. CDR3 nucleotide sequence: TGTGCCATCAGTGAGCTAACGGGGAACCCAGGGGATACGCAGTATTTT. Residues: CAISELTGNPGDTQYF.

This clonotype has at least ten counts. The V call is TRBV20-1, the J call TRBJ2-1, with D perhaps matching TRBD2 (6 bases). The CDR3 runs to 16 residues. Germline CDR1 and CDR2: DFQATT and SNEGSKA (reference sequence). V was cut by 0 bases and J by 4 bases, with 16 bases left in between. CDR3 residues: CSARDYRSGGYNEQFF. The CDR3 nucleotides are TGCAGTGCTAGAGACTACAGGTCCGGGGGTTACAATGAGCAGTTCTTC.

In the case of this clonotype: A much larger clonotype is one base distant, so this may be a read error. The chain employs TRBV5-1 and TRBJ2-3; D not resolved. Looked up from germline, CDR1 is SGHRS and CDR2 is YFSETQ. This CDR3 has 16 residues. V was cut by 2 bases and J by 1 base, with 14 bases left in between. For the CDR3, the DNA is TGCGCCAGCAGCTTAGACGTAAGGACCCGCACAGATACGCAGTATTTT. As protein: CASSLDVRTRTDTQYF.

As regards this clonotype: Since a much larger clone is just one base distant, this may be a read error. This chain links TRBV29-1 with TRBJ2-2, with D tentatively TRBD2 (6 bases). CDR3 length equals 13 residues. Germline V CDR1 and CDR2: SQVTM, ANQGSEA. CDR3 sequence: CGVGRGNTGELFF. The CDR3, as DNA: TGCGGCGTTGGGCGGGGAAACACCGGGGAGCTGTTTTTT.

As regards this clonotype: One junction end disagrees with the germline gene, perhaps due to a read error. The CDR3 DNA follows: TGTACCACCAGCAGAACCGGGACTAAAAAAGAGACCCAGTACTTC. This sequence encodes CTTSRTGTKKETQYF. V usage is TRBV15 and J usage is TRBJ2-5; 7 bases are shared with TRBD2. From germline, CDR1 is LNHNV and CDR2 YYDKDF (reference sequence). The CDR3 covers 15 residues. The variable domain in full, completed from reference TRBV15 and TRBJ2-5, reads DAMVIQNPRYQVTQFGKPVTLSCSQTLNHNVMYWYQQKSSQAPKLLFHYYDKDFNNEADTPDNFQSRRPNTSFCFLDIRSPGLGDTAMYLCTTSRTGTKKETQYFGPGTRLLVL.